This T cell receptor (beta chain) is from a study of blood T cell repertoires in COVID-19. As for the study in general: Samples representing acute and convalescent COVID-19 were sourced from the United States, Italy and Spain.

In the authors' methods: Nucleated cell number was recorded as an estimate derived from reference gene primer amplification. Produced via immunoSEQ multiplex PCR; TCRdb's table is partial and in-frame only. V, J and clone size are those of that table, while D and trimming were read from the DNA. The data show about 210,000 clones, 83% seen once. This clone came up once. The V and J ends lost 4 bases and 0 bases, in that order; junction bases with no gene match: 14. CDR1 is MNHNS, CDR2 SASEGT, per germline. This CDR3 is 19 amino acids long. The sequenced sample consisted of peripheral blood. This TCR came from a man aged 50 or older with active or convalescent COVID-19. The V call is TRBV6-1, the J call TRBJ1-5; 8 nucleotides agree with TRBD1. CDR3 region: CASSAAFPGTGVSNQPQHF. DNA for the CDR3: TGTGCCAGCAGTGCAGCTTTTCCTGGGACAGGAGTTAGCAATCAGCCCCAGCATTTT.